These 25 T cell receptor beta chains share one sample of origin, sequenced in a study of T cell clonality in common variable immunodeficiency. These receptors lack a known antigen. Findings of the study overall: Reportedly, TCR beta sequences from common variable immunodeficiency showed fewer deletions and N-nucleotide insertions.

Generated by immunoSEQ multiplex PCR, the TCRdb table keeps only in-frame clones and is missing some. The sample was found to contain 23,000 or so clones, and every one recurs. Sequenced: peripheral blood mononuclear cells. The receptors originated from a human donor with common variable immunodeficiency.

To note about this clone: The CDR3 is cut off 3 residues early in the read; its end comes from the germline J gene. This chain joins TRBV30 and TRBJ1-4; D might be TRBD1 (6 bases). V lost 1 base to trimming and J lost 2 bases, with 11 bases between them. Looked up from germline, CDR1 is GTSNPN and CDR2 is SVGIG (reference sequence). The CDR3 contains 15 residues. CDR3 bases read: TGTGCCTGGAGTGAGGGGGTGGCTACTAATGAAAAA. Translated, it gives CAWSEGVATNEK. The whole CDR3 protein is CAWSEGVATNEKLFF.

This clone was counted many times. CDR3 in amino acids: CASSNLANYGYTF. CDR3 DNA (partial): TGTGCCAGCAGCAACCTAGCTAACTATGGC. This rearrangement joins TRBV3-1 (or the pseudogene TRBV3-2) to TRBJ1-2; no clear D gene. The read gets to within 3 residues of the CDR3 end, and the germline J gene fills in the rest. This CDR3 has 13 amino acids. The germline V and J ends were trimmed by 5 bases and 0 bases, with 7 bases remaining between them. Germline CDR1 LGHDT, CDR2 YNNKEL (reference sequence).

This clone was recorded many times. Read data end 3 residues before the CDR3 end; the end is taken from the germline J gene. The chain is built from TRBV20-1 and TRBJ2-5; D possibly corresponds to TRBD2 (6 bases). V lost 0 bases and J lost 1, with 18 bases in between. In germline, CDR1 is DFQATT, CDR2 SNEGSKA (reference sequence). The CDR3 contains 17 residues. CDR3 region: CSARDSAGGGRQETQYF. CDR3 DNA (partial): TGCAGTGCTAGAGATTCGGCCGGGGGAGGACGCCAAGAGACC.

On this clone: The read stops 3 residues short of the end of the CDR3; the missing end is completed from the germline J gene. The chain is built from TRBV5-1 and TRBJ1-1, with a weak D call TRBD1 (5 bases). The V gene's germline CDR1 is SGHRS and CDR2 YFSETQ. CDR3 length: 14 amino acids. V gave up 2 bases and J gave up 1 base, with 9 bases separating them. The CDR3 is CASSFGGKNTEAFF. Incomplete CDR3 DNA: TGCGCCAGCAGCTTTGGGGGGAAGAACACTGAA.

This clone was observed at least ten times. The CDR3 end falls 3 residues outside the read, so it is completed with the germline J gene. The chain is built from TRBV19 and TRBJ2-3; TRBD1 matches 9 bases. The germline CDR1 and CDR2 sequences are LNHDA and SQIVND (reference sequence). The CDR3 sequence is 18 residues long. With 5 bases clipped from V and 2 bases from J, the junction kept 14 bases outside the gene matches. The chain's CDR3 is CASSPGQGASIVTDTQYF. The DNA read from the CDR3 is TGTGCCAGTAGTCCGGGACAGGGTGCATCAATCGTCACAGATACG.

This clone appeared many times. The read falls 3 residues short of the CDR3 end, and the missing part is taken from the germline J gene. The rearrangement joins TRBV19 to TRBJ2-6; D is ambiguous. Germline V gene data show CDR1 as LNHDA and CDR2 as SQIVND (reference sequence). The CDR3 covers 13 residues. V lost 5 bases to trimming and J lost 3 bases, with 5 bases between them. The CDR3: CASSVYGANVLTF. Incomplete CDR3 DNA: TGTGCCAGTAGTGTTTATGGGGCCAACGTC.

This clone came up a few times. Read coverage stops 3 residues before the CDR3 terminus; the germline J gene supplies the remainder. The rearrangement joins TRBV5-1 to TRBJ2-5, with D possibly matching TRBD2 (5 bases). Germline CDR1 reads SGHRS; CDR2 reads YFSETQ. This CDR3 comprises 14 residues. V was pared by 7 bases and J by 1 base, with 14 bases between. The covered CDR3 bases are TGCGCCAGCGGCCTTGAGGGCAGCCAAGAGACC. Translated: CASGLEGSQET. The full-length CDR3 reads as CASGLEGSQETQYF.

This clone appeared many times. Sequencing ends 3 residues short of the CDR3 end; the germline J gene provides the rest. V and J are TRBV7-9 and TRBJ2-5, with no clear D. Germline V CDR1 and CDR2: SEHNR, FQNEAQ (reference sequence). The V gene lost 1 base and the J gene lost 3 bases, with 6 bases spanning the gap. The CDR3 contains 13 residues. The covered CDR3 bases are TGTGCCAGCAGCTTAGGACTGGAAGAGACC. This gives the protein CASSLGLEET. The whole CDR3 sequence reads CASSLGLEETQYF.

This clone was counted many times. Read sequence stops 3 residues before the CDR3 end, and the germline J gene provides the missing end. V and J are TRBV6-1 and TRBJ2-7, with 7 bases that match TRBD1. Germline CDR1 is MNHNS and CDR2 is SASEGT. V gave up 4 bases and J gave up 1 base; unmatched junction bases: 1. The CDR3 is 13 amino acids. CDR3 amino acids: CASSGRGSYEQYF. Incomplete CDR3 DNA: TGTGCCAGCAGTGGCAGGGGGTCCTACGAG.

This clone has only a few counts. The chain's CDR3 is CASSISGAIKDTQYF. CDR3 bases read: TGTGCCAGTAGTATAAGCGGGGCTATAAAGGATACG. The rearrangement uses TRBV19 and TRBJ2-3, with 7 bases identical to TRBD2. Read sequence stops 3 residues before the CDR3 end, and the germline J gene provides the missing end. CDR1 and CDR2 (germline): LNHDA, SQIVND (reference sequence). The CDR3 runs 15 residues. The J segment lost 6 bases and the V segment lost 2 bases, leaving 8 bases of the junction unmatched. Drawing the rest from reference TRBV19 and TRBJ2-3, the complete variable domain is DGGITQSPKYLFRKEGQNVTLSCEQNLNHDAMYWYRQDPGQGLRLIYYSQIVNDFQKGDIAEGYSVSREKKESFPLTVTSAQKNPTAFYLCASSISGAIKDTQYFGPGTRLTVL.

This clone came up a few times. The CDR3 end lies 3 residues beyond the end of the read and is filled in from the germline J gene. The rearrangement uses TRBV7-9 and TRBJ1-5; no clear D. The V gene's germline CDR1 is SEHNR and CDR2 FQNEAQ (reference sequence). This CDR3 has 12 amino acids. Between the trimmed V and J ends, which lost 3 bases and 5 bases, there was a span of 5 bases. The CDR3 spells CASSLRDQPQHF. The CDR3 DNA, read in part, is TGTGCCAGCAGCTTGCGGGATCAGCCC.

This clone occurred many times. The observed sequence ends 3 residues before the CDR3 terminus, with the missing tail filled in from the germline J gene. This chain uses TRBV18 with TRBJ1-1, with D maybe TRBD1 (6 bases). Trimming stripped 6 bases from V and 1 base from J, with 18 bases between. Looked up from germline, CDR1 is KGHSH and CDR2 is LQKENI. The CDR3 consists of 16 residues. The CDR3 DNA, read in part, is TGTGCCAGCTCCCCTCAACAGGGAGGTTCGAACACTGAA. Protein product: CASSPQQGGSNTE. The entire CDR3 reads CASSPQQGGSNTEAFF.

This clone was recorded many times. The read stops 3 residues short of the end of the CDR3; the missing end is completed from the germline J gene. The chain joins TRBV5-6 to TRBJ2-1; D possibly corresponds to TRBD1 (6 bases). V was pared by 3 bases and J by 4 bases, with 11 bases between. Germline-derived CDR1 and CDR2 are SGHDT and YYEEEE. The length of the CDR3 is 14 residues. The CDR3 DNA, read in part, is TGTGCCAGCAGCTGGGGACACCGATACAATGAG. Translating gives CASSWGHRYNE. The whole CDR3 protein reads CASSWGHRYNEQFF.

As regards this clone: The DNA ends 3 residues before the CDR3 does, and the rest of the CDR3 is filled in from the germline J gene. The chain joins TRBV30 to TRBJ2-7; D is perhaps TRBD2 (6 bases). The CDR3 totals 15 residues. Germline V gene lookup returns CDR1 GTSNPN and CDR2 SVGIG (reference sequence). Deletions cut 1 base from V and 4 bases from J, with 17 bases between. CDR3 DNA, as far as it was read: TGTGCCTGGAGTGGGGGAGAGGGACTCAGGTACGAG. Translated: CAWSGGEGLRYE. The full CDR3 protein reads CAWSGGEGLRYEQYF.

As for this clone: Read sequence stops 3 residues before the CDR3 end, and the germline J gene provides the missing end. The chain is built from TRBV29-1 and TRBJ2-5; 9 nucleotides match TRBD2. This CDR3 is 13 amino acids long. V was clipped by 4 bases and J by 5 bases; unmatched bases: 5. Germline lookup yields CDR1 SQVTM and CDR2 ANQGSEA. CDR3 bases read: TGCAGCGTTGGAGCGGGGGGTCGGGAGACC. Encoded protein: CSVGAGGRET. The CDR3 in full is CSVGAGGRETQYF.

On this clone itself: The read stops 3 residues short of the end of the CDR3; the missing end is completed from the germline J gene. J is TRBJ2-3 and V is TRBV18; TRBD2 is a possible D gene (5 bases). Trimming took 3 bases from V and 6 from J, leaving 13 bases between them. This CDR3 has 14 amino acids. CDR1 and CDR2 (germline): KGHSH, LQKENI. The CDR3 is CASSPGPLADTQYF. CDR3 DNA (partial): TGTGCCAGCTCACCGGGCCCCTTAGCGGATACG.

Remarks on this clone: Read coverage stops 3 residues before the CDR3 terminus; the germline J gene supplies the remainder. The rearrangement uses TRBV7-6 and TRBJ2-1, with TRBD1 matching 9 bases. This CDR3 has 16 residues. Germline V lookup: CDR1 SGHVS, CDR2 FNYEAQ. V was clipped by 4 bases and J by 6 bases; unmatched bases: 10. CDR3 protein: CASSSQTGGLGNEQFF. CDR3 DNA (partial): TGTGCCAGCAGCTCCCAGACAGGGGGTTTGGGCAATGAG.

This clone was seen many times. The CDR3 is cut off 3 residues early in the read; its end comes from the germline J gene. The chain is built from TRBV29-1 and TRBJ2-3; 14 nucleotides align to TRBD2. The CDR3 consists of 14 residues. The V gene's germline CDR1 is SQVTM and CDR2 ANQGSEA. V dropped 6 bases and J dropped 4; count of bases not matched to a gene: 3. The CDR3 loop reads CSVRTSGGPDTQYF. The CDR3 bases that were read are TGCAGCGTCCGGACTAGCGGGGGGCCAGATACG.

Details on this clone: The CDR3 end lies 3 residues beyond the end of the read and is filled in from the germline J gene. The chain carries TRBV19 and TRBJ1-4; D possibly corresponds to TRBD1 (6 bases). Germline values: CDR1 LNHDA, CDR2 SQIVND (reference sequence). V was pared by 4 bases and J by 8 bases, with 17 bases between. This CDR3 contains 15 residues. CDR3 loop: CASSTLAGAEEKLFF. The DNA read from the CDR3 is TGTGCCAGTAGTACCCTCGCAGGGGCAGAGGAAAAA. The full variable domain, its missing parts supplied by reference TRBV19 and TRBJ1-4, is DGGITQSPKYLFRKEGQNVTLSCEQNLNHDAMYWYRQDPGQGLRLIYYSQIVNDFQKGDIAEGYSVSREKKESFPLTVTSAQKNPTAFYLCASSTLAGAEEKLFFGSGTQLSVL.

This clone was recorded many times. The read stops 3 residues short of the end of the CDR3; the missing end is completed from the germline J gene. This rearrangement joins TRBV18 to TRBJ2-6; D gene unclear. The CDR3 is made up of 16 amino acids. The germline V gene encodes CDR1 KGHSH and CDR2 LQKENI. The V end lost 1 base, the J end lost 1 base, and 8 bases lay between the germline ends. CDR3 in amino acids: CASSPQVLSGANVLTF. The DNA read from the CDR3 is TGTGCCAGCTCACCACAGGTCTTATCTGGGGCCAACGTC.

This clone occurred a few times. The read gets to within 3 residues of the CDR3 end, and the germline J gene fills in the rest. This chain links TRBV5-1 with TRBJ2-5; 8 positions agree with TRBD2. CDR1 and CDR2 from the germline V gene are SGHRS and YFSETQ. V shed 6 bases, J shed 1 base, and the junction held 11 bases outside the gene matches. The CDR3 has 16 residues. The sequenced CDR3 bases are TGCGCCAGCACCCCTAGAGGCGGGGGGAGCCAAGAGACC. This gives the protein CASTPRGGGSQET. The CDR3 as a whole reads CASTPRGGGSQETQYF.

The CDR3 DNA, read in part, is TGTGCCTGGAGTAGGGGGGGGGAAAACATT. Its protein product is CAWSRGGENI. The full CDR3 reads CAWSRGGENIQYF. The chain combines TRBV30 with TRBJ2-4, with a possible D match to TRBD2 (7 bases). Read data end 3 residues before the CDR3 end; the end is taken from the germline J gene. The V gene's germline CDR1 is GTSNPN and CDR2 SVGIG (reference sequence). Trimming left V 2 bases short and J 5 bases short, with 10 bases between. This CDR3 has 13 amino acids.

A remark on this clone: The read stops 3 residues short of the end of the CDR3; the missing end is completed from the germline J gene. This sequence joins TRBV11-3 and TRBJ2-1, with TRBD1 matching over 11 bases. This CDR3 has 15 residues. CDR1 and CDR2 from the germline V gene are SGHNT and YENEEA. Trimming took 5 bases from V and 7 from J; bases not matched to a gene: 7. The DNA read from the CDR3 is TGTGCCAGCAGCGCCCGGACAGGGGGCTGGAATGAG. Protein: CASSARTGGWNE. The whole CDR3 sequence is CASSARTGGWNEQFF.

This clone has ten or more counts. From the germline J gene comes the end of the CDR3, since the read stops 3 residues before it. The rearrangement uses TRBV10-1 and TRBJ2-4; 11 bases map to TRBD2. Germline values: CDR1 WNHNN, CDR2 SYGVQD (reference sequence). The CDR3 has 12 amino acids. CDR3 sequence reads: CASRQTSGAQYF. CDR3 DNA (partial): TGCGCCAGCAGGCAGACTAGCGGGGCT.

This clone came up many times. The read ends 3 residues shy of where the CDR3 ends; the end is completed using the germline J gene. This chain links TRBV19 with TRBJ1-1; TRBD1 matches 9 bases. V gave up 10 bases and J gave up 4 bases; unmatched junction bases: 7. Germline values: CDR1 LNHDA, CDR2 SQIVND (reference sequence). The CDR3 loop spans 13 amino acids. The CDR3 protein is CATHRGLPTEAFF. Incomplete CDR3 DNA: TGTGCCACACACAGGGGGCTGCCCACTGAA. Looking up the rest from reference TRBV19 and TRBJ1-1 gives the full variable domain: DGGITQSPKYLFRKEGQNVTLSCEQNLNHDAMYWYRQDPGQGLRLIYYSQIVNDFQKGDIAEGYSVSREKKESFPLTVTSAQKNPTAFYLCATHRGLPTEAFFGQGTRLTVV.